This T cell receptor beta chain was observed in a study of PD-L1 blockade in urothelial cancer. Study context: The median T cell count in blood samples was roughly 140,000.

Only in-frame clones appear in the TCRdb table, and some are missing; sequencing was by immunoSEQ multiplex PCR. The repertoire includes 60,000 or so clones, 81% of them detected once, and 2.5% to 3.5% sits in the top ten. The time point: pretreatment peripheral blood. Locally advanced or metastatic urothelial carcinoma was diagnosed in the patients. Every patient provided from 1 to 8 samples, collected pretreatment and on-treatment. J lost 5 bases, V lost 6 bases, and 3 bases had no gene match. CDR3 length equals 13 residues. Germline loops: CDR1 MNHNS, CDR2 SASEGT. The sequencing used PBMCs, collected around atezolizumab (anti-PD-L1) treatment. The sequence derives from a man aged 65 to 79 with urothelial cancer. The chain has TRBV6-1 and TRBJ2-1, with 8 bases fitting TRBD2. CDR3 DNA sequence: TGTGCCAGCAGGCGGGAGGTCAACAATGAGCAGTTCTTC. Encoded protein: CASRREVNNEQFF.